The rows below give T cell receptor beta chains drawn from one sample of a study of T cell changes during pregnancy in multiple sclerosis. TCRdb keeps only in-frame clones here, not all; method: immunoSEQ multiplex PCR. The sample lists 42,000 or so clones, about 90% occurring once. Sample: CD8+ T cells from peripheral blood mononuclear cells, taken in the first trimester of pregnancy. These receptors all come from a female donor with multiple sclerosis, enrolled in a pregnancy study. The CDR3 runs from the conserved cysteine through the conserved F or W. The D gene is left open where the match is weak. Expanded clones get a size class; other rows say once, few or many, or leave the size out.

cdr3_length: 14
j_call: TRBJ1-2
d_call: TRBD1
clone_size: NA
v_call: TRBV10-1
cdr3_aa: CASSESQGGYGYTF
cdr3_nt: TGCGCCAGCAGTGAGTCACAGGGGGGCTATGGCTACACCTTC

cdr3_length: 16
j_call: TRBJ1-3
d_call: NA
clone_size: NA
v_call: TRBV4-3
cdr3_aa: CASSQEFRLSGNTIYF
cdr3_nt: TGCGCCAGCAGCCAAGAGTTCAGGCTCTCTGGAAACACCATATATTTT

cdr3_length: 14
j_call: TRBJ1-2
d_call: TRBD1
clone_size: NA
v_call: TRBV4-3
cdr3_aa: CASSPGQGIWGYTF
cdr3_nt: TGCGCCAGCAGTCCCGGACAGGGGATATGGGGCTACACCTTC

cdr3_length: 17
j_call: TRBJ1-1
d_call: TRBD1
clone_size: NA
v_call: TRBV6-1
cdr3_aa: CASSGGTGTIMNTEAFF
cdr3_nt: TGTGCCAGCAGTGGAGGGACAGGGACCATCATGAACACTGAAGCTTTCTTT

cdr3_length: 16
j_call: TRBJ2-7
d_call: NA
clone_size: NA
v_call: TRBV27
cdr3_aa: CASSLTPRGSAYEQYF
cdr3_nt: TGTGCCAGCAGTTTAACCCCCCGCGGGTCGGCCTACGAGCAGTACTTC

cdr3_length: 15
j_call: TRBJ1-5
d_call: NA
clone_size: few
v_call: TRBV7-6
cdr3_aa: CASSLASTANQPQHF
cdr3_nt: TGTGCCAGCAGCTTAGCGTCGACAGCCAATCAGCCCCAGCATTTT

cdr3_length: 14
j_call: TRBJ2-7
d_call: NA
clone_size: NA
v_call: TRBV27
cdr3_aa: CASSLEEPRWEQYF
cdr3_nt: TGTGCCAGCAGTTTAGAGGAGCCGCGATGGGAGCAGTACTTC

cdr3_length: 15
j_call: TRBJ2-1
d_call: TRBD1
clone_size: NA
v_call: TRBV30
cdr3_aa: CAWNQDRVSYNEQFF
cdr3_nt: TGTGCCTGGAACCAAGACAGGGTCTCCTACAATGAGCAGTTCTTC

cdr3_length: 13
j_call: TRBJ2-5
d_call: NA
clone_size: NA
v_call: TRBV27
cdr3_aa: CASSLGGTGTQYF
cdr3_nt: TGTGCCAGCAGTTTGGGAGGCACTGGGACCCAGTACTTC

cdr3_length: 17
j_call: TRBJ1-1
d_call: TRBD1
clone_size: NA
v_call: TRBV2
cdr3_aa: CASSPGTGGAWNTEAFF
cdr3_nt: TGTGCCAGCAGCCCCGGGACAGGGGGCGCTTGGAACACTGAAGCTTTCTTT

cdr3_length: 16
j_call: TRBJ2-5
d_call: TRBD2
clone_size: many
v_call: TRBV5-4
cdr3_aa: CASSLLAGVDQETQYF
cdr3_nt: TGTGCCAGCAGCTTGTTAGCGGGGGTAGATCAAGAGACCCAGTACTTC

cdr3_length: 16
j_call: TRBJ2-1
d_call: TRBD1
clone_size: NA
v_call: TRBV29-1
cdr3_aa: CSAEIPGQIPYNEQFF
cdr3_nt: TGCAGCGCCGAAATCCCGGGACAGATACCATACAATGAGCAGTTCTTC

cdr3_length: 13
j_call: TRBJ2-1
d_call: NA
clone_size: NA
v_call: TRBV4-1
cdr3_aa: CASSQQERNEQFF
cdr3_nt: TGCGCCAGCAGCCAACAAGAACGGAATGAGCAGTTCTTC

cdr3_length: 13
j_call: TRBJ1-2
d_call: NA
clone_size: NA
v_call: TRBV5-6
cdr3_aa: CASSYAITTGDTF
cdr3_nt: TGTGCCAGCAGCTATGCAATTACTACGGGTGACACCTTC

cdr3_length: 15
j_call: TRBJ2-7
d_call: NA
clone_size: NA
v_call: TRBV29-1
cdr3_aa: CSVEDPTEMRYEQYF
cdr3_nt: TGCAGCGTTGAAGATCCAACGGAGATGCGGTACGAGCAGTACTTC

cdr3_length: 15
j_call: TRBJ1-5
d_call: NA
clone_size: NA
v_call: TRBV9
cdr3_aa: CASSVAGSNNQPQHF
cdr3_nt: TGTGCCAGCAGCGTAGCAGGGTCGAACAATCAGCCCCAGCATTTT

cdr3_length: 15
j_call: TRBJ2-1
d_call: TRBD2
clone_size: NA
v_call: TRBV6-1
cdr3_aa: CASSELTSGRAVGFF
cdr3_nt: TGTGCCAGCAGTGAATTAACTAGCGGGAGGGCCGTGGGGTTCTTC

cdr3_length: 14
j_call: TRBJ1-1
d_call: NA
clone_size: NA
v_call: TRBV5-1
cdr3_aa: CASSLGLYNTEAFF
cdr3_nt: TGCGCCAGCAGCTTGGGACTTTACAACACTGAAGCTTTCTTT

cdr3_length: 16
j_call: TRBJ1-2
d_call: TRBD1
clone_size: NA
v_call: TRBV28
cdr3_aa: CASSSRDRGIYYGYTF
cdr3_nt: TGTGCCAGCAGTTCCCGGGACAGGGGAATTTACTATGGCTACACCTTC

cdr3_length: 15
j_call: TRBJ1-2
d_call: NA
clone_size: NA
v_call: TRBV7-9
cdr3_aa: CASSPTLTEDYGYTF
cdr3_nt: TGTGCCAGCAGCCCAACTTTGACAGAGGACTATGGCTACACCTTC

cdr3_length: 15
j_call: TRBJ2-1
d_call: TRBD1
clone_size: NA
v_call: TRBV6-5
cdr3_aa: CASSNGQEAYNEQFF
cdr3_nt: TGTGCCAGCAGTAATGGACAGGAGGCCTACAATGAGCAGTTCTTC

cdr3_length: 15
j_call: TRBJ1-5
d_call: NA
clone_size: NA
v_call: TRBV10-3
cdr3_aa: CAISEKWGQGQPQHF
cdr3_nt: TGTGCCATCAGTGAGAAATGGGGGCAAGGACAGCCCCAGCATTTT

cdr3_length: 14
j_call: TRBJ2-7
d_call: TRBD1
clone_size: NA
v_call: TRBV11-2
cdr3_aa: CASSLGDRGYEQYF
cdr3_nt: TGTGCCAGCAGCTTAGGGGACAGGGGATACGAGCAGTACTTC

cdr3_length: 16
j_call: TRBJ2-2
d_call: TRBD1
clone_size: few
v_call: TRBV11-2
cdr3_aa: CASSLRTTGGDGELFF
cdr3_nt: TGTGCCAGCAGCCTCCGGACGACAGGGGGCGACGGGGAGCTGTTTTTT

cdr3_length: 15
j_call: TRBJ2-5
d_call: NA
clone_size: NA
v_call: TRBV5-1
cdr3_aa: CASSLDSGIQETQYF
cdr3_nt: TGCGCCAGCAGCTTGGATTCAGGAATCCAAGAGACCCAGTACTTC

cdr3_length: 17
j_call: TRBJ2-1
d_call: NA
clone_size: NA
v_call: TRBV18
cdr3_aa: CASSLEGGDSSYNEQFF
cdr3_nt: TGTGCCAGCTCACTTGAGGGGGGGGATAGCTCCTACAATGAGCAGTTCTTC

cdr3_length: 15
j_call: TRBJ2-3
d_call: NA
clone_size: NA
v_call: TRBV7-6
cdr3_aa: CASSLGGHGVDTQYF
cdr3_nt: TGTGCCAGCAGCTTAGGAGGGCACGGAGTTGATACGCAGTATTTT

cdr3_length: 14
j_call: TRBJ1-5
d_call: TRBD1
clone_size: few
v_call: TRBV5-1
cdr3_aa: CASSEGALNQPQHF
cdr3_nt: TGCGCCAGCAGTGAGGGGGCATTAAATCAGCCCCAGCATTTT

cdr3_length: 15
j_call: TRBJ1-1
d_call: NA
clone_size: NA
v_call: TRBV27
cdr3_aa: CASSPSPDIYTEAFF
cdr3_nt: TGTGCCAGCTCCCCTTCTCCGGACATCTACACTGAAGCTTTCTTT

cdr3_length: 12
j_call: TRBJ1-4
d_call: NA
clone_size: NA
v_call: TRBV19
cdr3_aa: CASSIHNEKLFF
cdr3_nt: TGTGCCAGTAGTATTCATAATGAAAAACTGTTTTTT

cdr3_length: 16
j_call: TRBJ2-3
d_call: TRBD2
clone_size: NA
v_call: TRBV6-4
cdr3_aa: CASSDSAAGGTDTQYF
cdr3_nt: TGTGCCAGCAGTGACTCCGCAGCGGGGGGCACAGATACGCAGTATTTT

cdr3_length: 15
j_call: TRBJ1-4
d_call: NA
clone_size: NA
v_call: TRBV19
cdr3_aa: CASSIGGRTNEKLFF
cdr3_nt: TGTGCCAGTAGTATAGGCGGCAGAACTAATGAAAAACTGTTTTTT

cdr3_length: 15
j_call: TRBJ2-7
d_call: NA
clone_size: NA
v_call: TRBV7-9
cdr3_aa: CASSLAGGSHYEQYF
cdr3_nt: TGTGCCAGCAGCTTAGCTGGAGGGTCTCACTACGAGCAGTACTTC

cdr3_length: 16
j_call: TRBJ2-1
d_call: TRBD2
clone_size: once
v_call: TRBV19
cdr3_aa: CASRESGSGAYNEQFF
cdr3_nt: TGTGCCAGTAGGGAAAGTGGAAGCGGGGCTTACAATGAGCAGTTCTTC

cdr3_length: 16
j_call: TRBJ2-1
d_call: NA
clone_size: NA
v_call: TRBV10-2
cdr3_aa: CASSAGLASSYNEQFF
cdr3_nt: TGCGCCAGCAGTGCCGGACTCGCCAGCTCCTACAATGAGCAGTTCTTC

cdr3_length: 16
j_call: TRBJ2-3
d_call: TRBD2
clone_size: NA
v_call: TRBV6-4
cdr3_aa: CASSDTSGGLTDTQYF
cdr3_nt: TGTGCCAGCAGTGACACTAGCGGGGGCCTCACAGATACGCAGTATTTT

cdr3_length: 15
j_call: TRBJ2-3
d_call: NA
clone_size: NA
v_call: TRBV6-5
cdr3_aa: CASRRDITSTDTQYF
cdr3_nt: TGTGCCAGCAGAAGAGACATAACTAGCACAGATACGCAGTATTTT